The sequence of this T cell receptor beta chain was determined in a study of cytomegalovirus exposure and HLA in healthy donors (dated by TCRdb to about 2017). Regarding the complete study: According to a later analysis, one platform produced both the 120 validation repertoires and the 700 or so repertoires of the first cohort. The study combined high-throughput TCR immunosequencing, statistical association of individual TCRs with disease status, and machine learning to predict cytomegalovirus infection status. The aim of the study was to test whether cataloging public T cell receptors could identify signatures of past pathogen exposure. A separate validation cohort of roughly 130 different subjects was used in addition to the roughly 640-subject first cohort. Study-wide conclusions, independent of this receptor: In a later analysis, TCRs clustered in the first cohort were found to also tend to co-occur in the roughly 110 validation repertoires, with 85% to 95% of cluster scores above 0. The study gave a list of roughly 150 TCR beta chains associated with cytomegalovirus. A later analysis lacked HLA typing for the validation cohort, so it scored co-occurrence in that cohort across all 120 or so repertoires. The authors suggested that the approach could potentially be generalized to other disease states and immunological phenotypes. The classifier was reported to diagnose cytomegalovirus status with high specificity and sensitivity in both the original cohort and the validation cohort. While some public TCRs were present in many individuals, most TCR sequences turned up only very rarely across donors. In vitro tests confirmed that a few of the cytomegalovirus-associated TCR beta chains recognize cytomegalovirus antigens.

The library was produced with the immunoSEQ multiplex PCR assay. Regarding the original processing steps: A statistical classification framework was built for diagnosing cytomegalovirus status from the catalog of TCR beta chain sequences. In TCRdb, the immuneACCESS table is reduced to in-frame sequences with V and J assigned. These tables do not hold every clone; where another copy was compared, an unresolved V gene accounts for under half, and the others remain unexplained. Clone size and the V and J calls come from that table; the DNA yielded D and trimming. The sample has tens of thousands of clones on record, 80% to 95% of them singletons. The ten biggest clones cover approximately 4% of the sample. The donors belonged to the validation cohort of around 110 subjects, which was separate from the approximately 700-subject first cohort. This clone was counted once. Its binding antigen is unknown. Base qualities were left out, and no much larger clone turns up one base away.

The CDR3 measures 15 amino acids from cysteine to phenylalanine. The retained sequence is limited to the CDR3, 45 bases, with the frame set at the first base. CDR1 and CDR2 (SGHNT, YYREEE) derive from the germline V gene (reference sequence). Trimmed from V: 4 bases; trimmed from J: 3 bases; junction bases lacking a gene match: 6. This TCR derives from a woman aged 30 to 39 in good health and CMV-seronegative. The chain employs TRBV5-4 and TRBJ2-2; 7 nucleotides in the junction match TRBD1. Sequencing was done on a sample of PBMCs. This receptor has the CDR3 CASSPSTGHTGELFF. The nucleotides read TGTGCCAGCAGCCCCTCGACAGGGCACACCGGGGAGCTGTTTTTT.